Listed below are T cell receptor beta chains from one sample, sequenced in a study of technical replicates of blood from a handful of donors. TCRdb's copy holds only in-frame clones and misses some; the assay was immunoSEQ multiplex PCR. The sample contains 75,000 to 95,000 clones, approximately 94% of which appear only once. Material for sequencing was T cells isolated from PBMCs. Every receptor here comes from a human donor in good health. Both conserved end residues are part of each CDR3. Each record gives: J gene, clone size, V gene, D gene, CDR3 protein, CDR3 DNA. D genes are given only for firm matches. Rows give clone size only sometimes, using once, few, many, or a class for an expanded clone.

>TRBJ1-1|.|TRBV19|TRBD1
CASSTGTGNTEAFF
TGTGCCAGTAGTACTGGGACAGGGAACACTGAAGCTTTCTTT
>TRBJ2-7|.|TRBV27|TRBD1
CASSFYGQGNYEQYF
TGTGCCAGCAGTTTTTACGGACAGGGGAACTACGAGCAGTACTTC
>TRBJ2-7|.|TRBV19|TRBD2
CASSSAGDYSYEQYF
TGTGCCAGTAGTTCTGCGGGGGACTACTCCTACGAGCAGTACTTC
>TRBJ2-1|.|TRBV27|TRBD2
CASSLSRLAARNEQFF
TGTGCCAGCAGTTTATCGCGGCTAGCGGCCAGGAATGAGCAGTTCTTC
>TRBJ2-2|once|TRBV27|TRBD1
CASSRGTGGRTGELFF
TGTGCCAGCAGCCGCGGGACAGGCGGTCGGACCGGGGAGCTGTTTTTT
>TRBJ2-7|.|TRBV28|TRBD1
CASSLSGGSDEQYF
TGTGCCAGCAGTTTATCAGGGGGCAGCGACGAGCAGTACTTC
>TRBJ2-7|once|TRBV2|TRBD1
CASIRGTAVYEQYF
TGTGCCAGCATTCGTGGGACAGCCGTATACGAGCAGTACTTC
>TRBJ2-7|.|TRBV25-1|.
CASSYQGGWQYF
TGTGCCAGCAGTTATCAGGGTGGATGGCAGTACTTC
>TRBJ1-5|.|TRBV7-9|TRBD1
CASSLGTGRQPQHF
TGTGCCAGCAGCTTGGGGACAGGTCGACAGCCCCAGCATTTT
>TRBJ1-1|.|TRBV28|.
CASSLFLEQGAFF
TGTGCCAGCAGTTTGTTCCTGGAGCAGGGTGCTTTCTTT
>TRBJ2-2|.|TRBV27|TRBD2
CSSLDLASGSGGELFF
TGCTCGAGCTTAGATTTGGCTAGCGGGAGTGGCGGGGAGCTGTTTTTT
>TRBJ2-5|.|TRBV4-1|.
CASSSRQTQETQYF
TGCGCCAGCAGCTCACGACAGACCCAAGAGACCCAGTACTTC
>TRBJ1-5|.|TRBV7-9|TRBD1
CASSLLGQVNQPQHF
TGTGCCAGCAGCTTATTGGGACAGGTCAATCAGCCCCAGCATTTT
>TRBJ2-2|few|TRBV6-5|.
CASSYSRANTGELFF
TGTGCCAGCAGTTACTCGCGCGCGAACACCGGGGAGCTGTTTTTT
>TRBJ2-1|.|TRBV28|TRBD2
CASKTGGNSYNEQFF
TGTGCCAGCAAGACGGGAGGGAACTCCTACAATGAGCAGTTCTTC
>TRBJ2-7|once|TRBV6-1|TRBD1
CASNRDRGTYEQYF
TGTGCCAGCAATCGGGACAGGGGGACTTACGAGCAGTACTTC
>TRBJ2-3|once|TRBV5-4|TRBD1
CASSQGARTDTQYF
TGTGCCAGTTCGCAGGGGGCTCGGACAGATACGCAGTATTTT
>TRBJ1-5|.|TRBV28|.
CASSLGGSNNQPQHF
TGTGCCAGCAGCCTTGGGGGGTCGAACAATCAGCCCCAGCATTTT
>TRBJ1-6|.|TRBV25-1|.
CASRSGDSPLHF
TGTGCCAGCAGGAGCGGGGATTCACCCCTCCACTTT
>TRBJ2-4|.|TRBV13|.
CASRVTGQAKNIQYF
TGTGCCAGCAGGGTGACAGGCCAAGCCAAAAACATTCAGTACTTC
>TRBJ2-7|.|TRBV7-2|TRBD2
CASSLRRGGGADEQYF
TGTGCCAGCAGCTTACGAAGGGGCGGGGGGGCGGACGAGCAGTACTTC
>TRBJ2-1|.|TRBV2|.
CASSDIWRDGSYNEQFF
TGTGCCAGCAGTGATATTTGGCGGGATGGCTCCTACAATGAGCAGTTCTTC
>TRBJ2-3|.|TRBV7-3|TRBD2
CASSSGLAGSTDTQYF
TGTGCCAGCAGCTCCGGACTAGCTGGTAGCACAGATACGCAGTATTTT
>TRBJ1-1|.|TRBV27|.
CASRWGPDMNTEAFF
TGTGCCAGCAGATGGGGTCCGGACATGAACACTGAAGCTTTCTTT
>TRBJ1-3|.|TRBV2|TRBD1
CASSRDRGTGNTIYF
TGTGCCAGCAGCCGGGACAGGGGGACTGGAAACACCATATATTTT
>TRBJ1-2|.|TRBV2|.
CANGGDGNYGYTF
TGTGCCAACGGGGGGGACGGAAACTATGGCTACACCTTC
>TRBJ1-1|.|TRBV28|.
CASSYQGLGTEAFF
TGTGCCAGCAGTTACCAGGGACTGGGCACTGAAGCTTTCTTT
>TRBJ1-2|.|TRBV30|TRBD1
CAWSDPTGQGAIYGYTF
TGTGCCTGGAGTGACCCAACCGGACAGGGGGCGATCTATGGCTACACCTTC
>TRBJ2-1|.|TRBV27|TRBD2
CASSKGTSGNNEQFF
TGTGCCAGCAGTAAAGGGACTAGCGGGAATAATGAGCAGTTCTTC